This is a list of T cell receptor beta chains from one sample in a study of blood T cell repertoires in COVID-19. Produced via immunoSEQ multiplex PCR; TCRdb's table is partial and in-frame only. The table shows nearly 15,000 clones, with around 88% occurring only once. Material for sequencing was peripheral blood. The receptors derive from a human donor in a cohort sampled during active COVID-19. The CDR3 runs from the conserved cysteine through the conserved F or W. The D gene is left open where the match is weak. A row's size may be missing; if present it is once, few, many or a size class.

TRBV4-1	few	TRBJ1-1	-	TGCGCCAGCAGCCAACGACAGTTGAACACTGAAGCTTTCTTT	CASSQRQLNTEAFF
TRBV28	-	TRBJ2-2	-	TGTGCCAGCAGTTTATTCCCCGGGGGTACCGGGGAGCTGTTTTTT	CASSLFPGGTGELFF
TRBV7-8	-	TRBJ1-1	TRBD1	TGTGCCAGCAGCCCACGCAGGACAGGGGGATTTCGGATGAACACTGAAGCTTTCTTT	CASSPRRTGGFRMNTEAFF
TRBV19	-	TRBJ1-6	-	TGTGCCAGTAGTATCGCCCGCGGGGCTGTATATAATTCACCCCTCCACTTT	CASSIARGAVYNSPLHF
TRBV6-6	-	TRBJ2-1	TRBD2	TGTGCCAGCAGTCGACTAGCGGGAGTGGCCTACAATGAGCAGTTCTTC	CASSRLAGVAYNEQFF
TRBV7-9	-	TRBJ2-2	TRBD2	TGTGCCAGCAGCTTTCGGGCTAGCGGGAGTTGGACCGGGGAGCTGTTTTTT	CASSFRASGSWTGELFF
TRBV28	-	TRBJ2-7	TRBD1	TGTGCCAGCAGGGCACAGGGGGCTCGCTACGAGCAGTACTTC	CASRAQGARYEQYF
TRBV7-2	-	TRBJ2-1	-	TGTGCCAGCAGCTTACGTCTTTTAGGGGGAGAGCAGTTCTTC	CASSLRLLGGEQFF
TRBV2	once	TRBJ2-5	TRBD2	TGTGCCAGCAGGCAACTAGCGGCCTTATTTGGGGAGACCCAGTACTTC	CASRQLAALFGETQYF
TRBV19	-	TRBJ1-6	TRBD1	TGTGCCAGTAGTCTAGGCAGGGGGCATAATTCACCCCTCCACTTT	CASSLGRGHNSPLHF
TRBV18	-	TRBJ2-2	-	TGTGCCAGCTCACCTCATGGTCCTCGAGGAGGGGAGCTGTTTTTT	CASSPHGPRGGELFF
TRBV9	-	TRBJ2-3	-	TGTGCCAGCAGCTCCCGTGGGGGGTCTAGCACAGATACGCAGTATTTT	CASSSRGGSSTDTQYF
TRBV2	-	TRBJ2-3	TRBD2	TGTGCCAGCAGCGGGACTAGCGGCACAGATACGCAGTATTTT	CASSGTSGTDTQYF
TRBV6-5	few	TRBJ2-7	-	TGTGCCAGCAGCCAACTGCCACTCCTCTACGAGCAGTACTTC	CASSQLPLLYEQYF
TRBV20-1	-	TRBJ2-7	TRBD1	TGCAGTGCTAGTTCAGGGGGCAGATCCTACGAGCAGTACTTC	CSASSGGRSYEQYF
TRBV7-8	few	TRBJ1-5	TRBD1	TGTGCCAGCAGCTTAAGGAGACAGGGGGCGCATCAGCCCCAGCATTTT	CASSLRRQGAHQPQHF
TRBV10-2	once	TRBJ1-1	TRBD1	TGCGCCAGCAGAGGCAACAGGGGAAACACTGAAGCTTTCTTT	CASRGNRGNTEAFF
TRBV28	-	TRBJ1-1	-	TGTGCCAGCAGTTTCTTCAGGGCGGAAACTGAAGCTTTCTTT	CASSFFRAETEAFF
TRBV5-1	-	TRBJ1-5	-	TGCGCCAGCAGCTTGGACCATAGGAGCGAGCCCCAGCATTTT	CASSLDHRSEPQHF
TRBV2	-	TRBJ2-7	-	TGTGCCAGCAGTGATGAACAGGGAAGAAACTTC	CASSDEQGRNF
TRBV5-4	-	TRBJ2-7	-	TGTGCCAGCAGAGCTGCGGGTACAAGATACGAGCAGTACTTC	CASRAAGTRYEQYF
TRBV3-1/TRBV3-2	-	TRBJ2-1	-	TGTGCCAGCAGTTACCACTACAGGAGCTCCTACAATGAGCAGTTCTTC	CASSYHYRSSYNEQFF
TRBV19	-	TRBJ2-7	TRBD2	TGTGCCAGTAGTACTAGGGCGGGAGTTTACATCGGATACGAGCAGTACTTC	CASSTRAGVYIGYEQYF
TRBV7-3	-	TRBJ2-3	TRBD2	TGTGCCAGCAGCGCGGGACTAGCGGACACAGATACGCAGTATTTT	CASSAGLADTDTQYF
TRBV5-6	-	TRBJ2-5	TRBD2	TGTGCCAGCAGCTTGACGTCTAGCGGGACCACCCAGTACTTC	CASSLTSSGTTQYF
TRBV5-1	-	TRBJ2-7	TRBD1	TGCGCCAGCAGTAACCGGGACAGGGCCTCCTACGAGCAGTACTTC	CASSNRDRASYEQYF
TRBV2	-	TRBJ1-6	-	TGTGCCAGCGCCCAGAATAATTCACCCCTCCACTTT	CASAQNNSPLHF
TRBV7-3	once	TRBJ2-1	TRBD2	TGTGCCAGCAGCACCCTACCTGAGCGGGGTGAGCAGTTCTTC	CASSTLPERGEQFF
TRBV3-1/TRBV3-2	-	TRBJ2-7	-	TGTGCCAGCAGCGGCCCCTACGAGCAGTACTTC	CASSGPYEQYF
TRBV10-1	once	TRBJ2-7	-	TGCGCCAGCAGTGATATCGGCCCCGCCTGGGCTTACGAGCAGTACTTC	CASSDIGPAWAYEQYF
TRBV5-1	once	TRBJ2-2	-	TGCGCCAGCAGCTTGTCTACTAAGAACACCGGGGAGCTGTTTTTT	CASSLSTKNTGELFF
TRBV3-1/TRBV3-2	-	TRBJ1-4	TRBD1	TGTGCCAGCAGCCAAGCGGGTGGACAGGGAGAAAAACTGTTTTTT	CASSQAGGQGEKLFF
TRBV3-1/TRBV3-2	-	TRBJ2-1	TRBD2	TGTGCCAGCACCTCAGGCGGGAGCCGGTTCGATGAGCAGTTCTTC	CASTSGGSRFDEQFF
TRBV29-1	-	TRBJ1-1	-	TGCAGCGGGAACAGGGATATGAACACTGAAGCTTTCTTT	CSGNRDMNTEAFF
TRBV7-9	-	TRBJ2-3	TRBD1	TGTGCCAGCAGCATCGGGACAGCACGAGATACGCAGTATTTT	CASSIGTARDTQYF
TRBV4-1	-	TRBJ1-2	TRBD1	TGCGCCAGCAGCCAGGACGGACAGGGGGTTATATATGGCTACACCTTC	CASSQDGQGVIYGYTF
TRBV7-3	few	TRBJ2-7	-	TGTGCCAGCAGCTCCTACCGGGGGTACGAGCAGTACTTC	CASSSYRGYEQYF
TRBV24-1	-	TRBJ1-1	-	TGTGCCACCAGTGACAACAAACTGAACACTGAAGCTTTCTTT	CATSDNKLNTEAFF
TRBV11-2	-	TRBJ2-1	TRBD1	TGTGCCAGCAGGGGCAACAGGGGCCGTACCTACAATGAGCAGTTCTTC	CASRGNRGRTYNEQFF
TRBV9	-	TRBJ2-1	-	TGTGCCAGCAGCGTCCGGTCCGTCGGAGGGAATGAGCAGTTCTTC	CASSVRSVGGNEQFF